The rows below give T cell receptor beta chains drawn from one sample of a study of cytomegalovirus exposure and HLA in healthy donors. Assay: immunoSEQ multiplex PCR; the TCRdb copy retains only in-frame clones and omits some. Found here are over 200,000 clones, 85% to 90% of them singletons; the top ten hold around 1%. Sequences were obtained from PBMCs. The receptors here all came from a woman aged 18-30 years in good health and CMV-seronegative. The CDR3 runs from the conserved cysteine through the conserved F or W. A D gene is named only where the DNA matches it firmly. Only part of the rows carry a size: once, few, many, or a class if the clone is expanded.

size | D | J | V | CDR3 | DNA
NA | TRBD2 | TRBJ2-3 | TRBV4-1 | CASSLLAGGSDTQYF | TGCGCCAGCAGCCTGCTAGCGGGAGGTTCCGATACGCAGTATTTT
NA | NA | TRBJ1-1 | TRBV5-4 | CASSLDASEAFF | TGTGCCAGCAGCTTGGACGCCAGTGAAGCTTTCTTT
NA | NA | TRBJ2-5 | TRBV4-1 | CASSQDGGWNKETQYF | TGCGCCAGCAGCCAAGATGGCGGATGGAATAAAGAGACCCAGTACTTC
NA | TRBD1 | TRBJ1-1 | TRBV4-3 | CASSQEQGAAMNTEAFF | TGCGCCAGCAGCCAGGAACAGGGGGCCGCCATGAACACTGAAGCTTTCTTT
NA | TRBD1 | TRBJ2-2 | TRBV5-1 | CASSPGTGAGELFF | TGCGCCAGCAGCCCCGGGACAGGGGCCGGGGAGCTGTTTTTT
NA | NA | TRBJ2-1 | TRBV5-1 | CASSSTRYNEQFF | TGCGCCAGCAGCTCTACTAGGTACAATGAGCAGTTCTTC
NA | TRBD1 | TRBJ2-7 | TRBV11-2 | CASSPGQSYEQYF | TGTGCCAGCAGCCCGGGACAGTCCTACGAGCAGTACTTC
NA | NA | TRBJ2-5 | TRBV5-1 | CASSLRTDQETQYF | TGCGCCAGCAGCTTGAGGACAGACCAAGAGACCCAGTACTTC
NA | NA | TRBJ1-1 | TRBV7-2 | CASSAIRGYSEAFF | TGTGCCAGCAGCGCAATCAGGGGCTATAGCGAAGCTTTCTTT
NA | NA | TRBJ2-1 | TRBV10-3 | CAISESVGAAYNEQFF | TGTGCCATCAGTGAGTCGGTAGGGGCCGCCTACAATGAGCAGTTCTTC
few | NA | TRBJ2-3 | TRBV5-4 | CASSQVYPGEADTQYF | TGTGCCAGCAGCCAAGTGTATCCGGGAGAGGCAGATACGCAGTATTTT
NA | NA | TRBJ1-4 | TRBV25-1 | CASSDREKLFF | TGTGCCAGCAGTGACCGTGAAAAACTGTTTTTT
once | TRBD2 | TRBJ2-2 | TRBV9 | CASSVGLAAITGELFF | TGTGCCAGCAGCGTAGGGCTAGCGGCTATTACCGGGGAGCTGTTTTTT
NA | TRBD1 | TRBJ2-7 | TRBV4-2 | CASSQGDRDFYEQYF | TGTGCCAGCAGCCAAGGGGACAGGGACTTCTACGAGCAGTACTTC
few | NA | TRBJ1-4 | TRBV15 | CATSRTATNEKLFF | TGTGCCACCAGCCGCACAGCTACCAATGAAAAACTGTTTTTT